This T cell receptor beta chain was sequenced in a study of a mutant IDH1 vaccine in newly diagnosed glioma. Across the whole study: Patients got radiotherapy, temozolomide, or both beforehand, and most got both.

About this clone itself: What it recognizes is unknown.

Libraries were prepared by immunoSEQ multiplex PCR; TCRdb keeps only in-frame clonotypes and omits some of them. Among about 54,000 clones listed, roughly four fifths were seen once. V was pared by 7 bases and J by 4 bases, with 12 bases of the junction left unmatched. This CDR3 is 16 amino acids long. Per germline, CDR1 SEHNR and CDR2 FQNEAQ (reference sequence). Regarding time point: week 5, during vaccination. Topical imiquimod accompanied each vaccine dose, which consisted of 300 ug of mutant IDH1 20-mer peptide. The clonotype originates from a man aged 30 to 39 with glioma. This chain joins TRBV7-9 and TRBJ2-7, with TRBD1 matching 11 bases. The material was PBMCs, obtained from a glioma patient whose treatment included an IDH1 peptide vaccine. The CDR3 loop reads CASNGRGQGAGYEQYF. CDR3 in DNA: TGTGCCAGCAACGGCCGAGGACAGGGGGCCGGTTACGAGCAGTACTTC.